Included here is one TCR beta chain sequence, with context. Its target is not known. A much larger clone lies one base from this, so it may be a read error. The identical CDR3 is also encoded by other nucleotide sequences in the sample. This specimen comes from a study of metastatic and nonmetastatic thyroid tumors. As for the study in general: For malignant and benign thyroid patients, tumor or nodule tissue and blood were the sources whose repertoires were compared.

The CDR3 totals 14 residues. In germline, CDR1 is KGHSH, CDR2 LQKENI. After removal of 6 bases from V and 4 bases from J, the junction contained 5 bases not matched to a gene. TCRdb reprocessed the PCR reads via MiXCR. Altogether approximately 65,000 clones are present, approximately 4.1% being singletons, with the ten largest covering approximately 20%. Overall study results and limits: For both blood and tumor, malignant thyroid tumors reportedly showed significantly higher TCR beta diversity than benign nodules did.

All patients were untreated before thyroid surgery. Specimen: blood. The chain has TRBV18 and TRBJ1-3; TRBD1 aligns across 8 bases. The receptor was derived from a female donor with papillary thyroid cancer or a benign thyroid nodule (not recorded which). Some clones in this sample may be carry-over from other donors' samples. CDR3 coding DNA: TGTGCCAGCTCGCCCAGGGGGCACGGAAACACCATATATTTT. Its translation: CASSPRGHGNTIYF.